The 6 T cell receptor beta chains below all came from one sample that was sequenced in a study of T cells in Graves' hyperthyroidism and ophthalmopathy. The CDR3 regions of TCR beta were amplified from RNA transcripts. The HTBI primer set was used in a first-round RT-PCR of the TCR CDR3. TCRdb ran MiXCR on the multiplex PCR reads and lists one entry per CDR3 protein. The table includes approximately 700,000 distinct CDR3 sequences, 15% to 20% detected once. Sequenced: blood. The receptors stem from a man aged 18 to 30 with Graves' hyperthyroidism.

The V and J genes are TRBV28 and TRBJ1-3, with 8 nucleotides matching TRBD1. The CDR3 covers 16 residues. J was trimmed by 0 bases and V by 4 bases; bases with no gene match: 5. Germline V gene data show CDR1 as MDHEN and CDR2 as SYDVKM. DNA of the CDR3: TGTGCCAGCAGTTCATCGACAGGGGCCTCTGGAAACACCATATATTTT. As protein: CASSSSTGASGNTIYF.

This clonotype was counted only a few times. The chain combines TRBV2 with TRBJ2-5; 7 bases align to TRBD1. The CDR3 length is 15 residues. Germline trimming cut 5 bases from V and 4 bases from J; bases unmatched to any gene: 10. The germline CDR1 and CDR2 sequences are SNHLY and FYNNEI. The CDR3 here is CASSPQGNPGETQYF. CDR3 bases: TGTGCCAGCAGTCCACAGGGGAACCCAGGAGAGACCCAGTACTTC. Combining the CDR3 with reference TRBV2 and TRBJ2-5 gives the whole variable domain EPEVTQTPSHQVTQMGQEVILRCVPISNHLYFYWYRQILGQKVEFLVSFYNNEISEKSEIFDDQFSVERPDGSNFTLKIRSTKLEDSAMYFCASSPQGNPGETQYFGPGTRLLVL.

The V call is TRBV2, the J call TRBJ2-3; D is uncertain. CDR1 SNHLY and CDR2 FYNNEI come from the germline V gene. The CDR3 length is 16 residues. V lost 4 bases and J 2 bases, leaving 16 bases between the germline ends. The CDR3 here is CASSVAGRPPTDTQYF. CDR3 nucleotides: TGTGCCAGCAGTGTAGCAGGCCGCCCCCCCACAGATACGCAGTATTTT.

This clonotype occurred a few times. V and J are TRBV9 and TRBJ2-5, with TRBD2 as a possible D gene (6 bases). Germline V gives CDR1 SGDLS, CDR2 YYNGEE. This CDR3 is 16 amino acids long. Trimming pared 3 bases from V and 2 bases from J, leaving 17 bases between. The CDR3, as DNA: TGTGCCAGCAGCGGCAAGTTCGGGGAGGAGCAAGAGACCCAGTACTTC. This gives the protein CASSGKFGEEQETQYF.

This clonotype was detected many times. J is TRBJ1-1 and V is TRBV11-3, with 9 positions matching TRBD1. The junction had 15 bases not matched to a gene; V was cut back by 3 bases and J by 1 base. The CDR3 extends over 19 amino acids. CDR1 SGHNT and CDR2 YENEEA come from the germline V gene. The CDR3 sequence: CASSLPTPGTGLRNTEAFF. The CDR3 nucleotides read TGTGCCAGCAGCTTGCCGACCCCGGGGACAGGGCTGAGGAACACTGAAGCTTTCTTT.

This clonotype was recorded at least ten times. The chain links TRBV2 to TRBJ2-2; maybe TRBD2 (5 bases). Germline CDR1 is SNHLY and CDR2 is FYNNEI. CDR3 length equals 15 residues. The V end lost 6 bases, the J end lost 6 bases, and 17 bases lay between the germline ends. The DNA of the CDR3 is TGTGCCAGCAGCCCTAGCTTGGGTCGTCCCGGGGAGCTGTTTTTT. The encoded protein is CASSPSLGRPGELFF.